This T cell receptor beta chain was captured by sequencing in a study of metastatic and nonmetastatic thyroid tumors. Study-wide context: Across peripheral blood and tumor or nodule tissue samples taken from malignant and benign thyroid patients, the repertoires were compared with one another.

There were no patients who had received any treatment before thyroid surgery. The germline gives CDR1 SGHDN, CDR2 FVKESK. This CDR3 is built from 21 residues. This clone was detected ten times or more. The junction differs from germline at one of its ends, possibly a read error. TCRdb re-clonotyped the PCR reads through MiXCR. The sample lists more than 40,000 clones; approximately 4.1% were seen once. This sequence was found in a female donor with papillary thyroid cancer or a benign thyroid nodule (not recorded which). Some clones in this sample may be carry-over from other donors' samples. Sequenced: blood. The chain links TRBV14 to TRBJ2-4, with TRBD1 matching 9 bases. CDR3 sequence reads: CASSPGTHFRDREVFKNTQYF. CDR3 bases: TGTGCCAGCAGCCCCGGAACTCACTTTAGGGACAGGGAGGTATTCAAAAACACTCAGTACTTC.